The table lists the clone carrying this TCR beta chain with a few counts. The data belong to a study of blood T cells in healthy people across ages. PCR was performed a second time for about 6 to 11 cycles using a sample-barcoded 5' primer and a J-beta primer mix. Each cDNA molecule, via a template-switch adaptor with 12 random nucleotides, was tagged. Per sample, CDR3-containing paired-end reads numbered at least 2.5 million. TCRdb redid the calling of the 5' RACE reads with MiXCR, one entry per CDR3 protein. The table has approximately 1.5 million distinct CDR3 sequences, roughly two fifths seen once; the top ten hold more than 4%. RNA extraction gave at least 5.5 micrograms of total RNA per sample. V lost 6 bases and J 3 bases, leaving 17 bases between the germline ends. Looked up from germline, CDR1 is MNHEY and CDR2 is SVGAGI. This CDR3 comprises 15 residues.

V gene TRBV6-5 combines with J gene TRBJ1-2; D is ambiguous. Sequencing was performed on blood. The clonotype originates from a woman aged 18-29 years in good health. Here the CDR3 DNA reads TGTGCCAGCAGCCGCGGGAAGGGAAACTACTATGGCTACACCTTC. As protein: CASSRGKGNYYGYTF.